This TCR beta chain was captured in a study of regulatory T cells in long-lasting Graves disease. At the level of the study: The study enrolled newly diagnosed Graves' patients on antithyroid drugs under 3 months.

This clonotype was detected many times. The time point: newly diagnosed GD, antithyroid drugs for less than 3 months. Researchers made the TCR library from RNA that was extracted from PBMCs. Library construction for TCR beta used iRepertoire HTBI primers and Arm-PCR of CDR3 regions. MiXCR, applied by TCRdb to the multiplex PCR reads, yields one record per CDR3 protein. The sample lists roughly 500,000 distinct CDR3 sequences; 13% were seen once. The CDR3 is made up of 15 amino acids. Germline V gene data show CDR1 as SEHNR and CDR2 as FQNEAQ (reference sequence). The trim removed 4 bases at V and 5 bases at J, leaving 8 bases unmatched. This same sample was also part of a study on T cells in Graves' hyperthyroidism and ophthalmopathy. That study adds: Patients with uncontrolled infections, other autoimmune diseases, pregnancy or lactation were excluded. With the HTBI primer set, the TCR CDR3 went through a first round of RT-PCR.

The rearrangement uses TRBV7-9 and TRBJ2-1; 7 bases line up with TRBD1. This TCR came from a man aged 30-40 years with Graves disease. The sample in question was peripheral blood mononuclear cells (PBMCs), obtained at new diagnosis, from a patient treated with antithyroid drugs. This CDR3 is CASSSRTGPNNEQFF. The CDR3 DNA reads TGTGCCAGCAGCTCAAGGACAGGACCCAACAATGAGCAGTTCTTC.